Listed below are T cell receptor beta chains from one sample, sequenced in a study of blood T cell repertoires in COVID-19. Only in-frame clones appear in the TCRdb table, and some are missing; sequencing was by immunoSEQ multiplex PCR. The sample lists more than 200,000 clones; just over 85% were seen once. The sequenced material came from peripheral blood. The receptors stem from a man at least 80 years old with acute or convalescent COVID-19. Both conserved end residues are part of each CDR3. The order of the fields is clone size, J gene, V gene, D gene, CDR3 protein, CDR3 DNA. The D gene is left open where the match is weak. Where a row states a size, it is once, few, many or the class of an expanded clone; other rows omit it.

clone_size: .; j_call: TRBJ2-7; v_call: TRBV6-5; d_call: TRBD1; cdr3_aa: CASSSDRDRVSYEQYF; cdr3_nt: TGTGCCAGCAGTTCCGATCGAGACAGGGTCTCCTACGAGCAGTACTTC
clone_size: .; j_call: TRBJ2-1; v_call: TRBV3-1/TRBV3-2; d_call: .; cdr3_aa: CASSQDYGTLSYNEQFF; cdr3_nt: TGTGCCAGCAGCCAAGATTACGGGACTCTCTCCTACAATGAGCAGTTCTTC
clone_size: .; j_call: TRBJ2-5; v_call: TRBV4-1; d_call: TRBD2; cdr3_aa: CASSQGLAGGQETQYF; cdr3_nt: TGCGCCAGCAGCCAAGGACTAGCGGGGGGGCAGGAGACCCAGTACTTC
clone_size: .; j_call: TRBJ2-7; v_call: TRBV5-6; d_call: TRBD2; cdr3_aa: CASSLGGSGAPGEQYF; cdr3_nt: TGTGCCAGCAGCTTGGGTGGGAGCGGGGCCCCGGGTGAGCAGTACTTC
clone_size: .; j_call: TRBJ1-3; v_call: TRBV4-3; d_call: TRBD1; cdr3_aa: CASRPTGAGGNTIYF; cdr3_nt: TGCGCCAGCAGACCCACAGGGGCAGGTGGAAACACCATATATTTT
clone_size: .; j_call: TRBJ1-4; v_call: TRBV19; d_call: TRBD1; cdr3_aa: CASSLGQANEKLFF; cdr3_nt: TGTGCCAGTAGTCTCGGACAGGCTAATGAAAAACTGTTTTTT
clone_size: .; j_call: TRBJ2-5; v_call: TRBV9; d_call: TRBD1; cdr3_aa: CASSPGQAKETQYF; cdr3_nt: TGTGCCAGCAGCCCCGGACAGGCAAAAGAGACCCAGTACTTC
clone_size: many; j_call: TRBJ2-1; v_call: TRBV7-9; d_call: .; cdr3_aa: CASSLSGGAYNEQFF; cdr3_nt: TGTGCCAGCAGCCTCTCGGGGGGCGCCTACAATGAGCAGTTCTTC
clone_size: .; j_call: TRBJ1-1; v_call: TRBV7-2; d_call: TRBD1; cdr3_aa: CASSSTGGRTEAFF; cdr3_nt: TGTGCCAGCAGCTCTACAGGGGGCCGGACTGAAGCTTTCTTT
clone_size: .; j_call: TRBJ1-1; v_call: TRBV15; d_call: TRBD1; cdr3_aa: CATSPTETGGSNTEAFF; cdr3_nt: TGTGCCACCAGCCCCACCGAGACAGGGGGGTCGAACACTGAAGCTTTCTTT
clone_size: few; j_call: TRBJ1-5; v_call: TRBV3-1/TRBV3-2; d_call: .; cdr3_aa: CASSHIPGHQRGSNQPQHF; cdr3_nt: TGTGCCAGCAGCCATATACCGGGACACCAAAGGGGGAGCAATCAGCCCCAGCATTTT
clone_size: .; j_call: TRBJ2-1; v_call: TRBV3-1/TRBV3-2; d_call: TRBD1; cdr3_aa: CASSNRDRGWNEQFF; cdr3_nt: TGTGCCAGCAGCAACCGGGACAGGGGATGGAATGAGCAGTTCTTC
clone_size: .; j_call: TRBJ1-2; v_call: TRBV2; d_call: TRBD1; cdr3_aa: CASRGQGDSGYTF; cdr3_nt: TGTGCCAGCAGAGGACAGGGCGATAGTGGCTACACCTTC
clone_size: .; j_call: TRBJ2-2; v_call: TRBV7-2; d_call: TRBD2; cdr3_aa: CASGPGGLDTGELFF; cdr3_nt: TGTGCCAGCGGCCCGGGGGGGTTGGACACCGGGGAGCTGTTTTTT
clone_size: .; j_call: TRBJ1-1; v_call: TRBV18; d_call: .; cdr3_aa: CASSPSRAAFSRGEAFF; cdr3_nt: TGTGCCAGCTCACCTTCCCGAGCGGCGTTCTCTCGTGGTGAAGCTTTCTTT
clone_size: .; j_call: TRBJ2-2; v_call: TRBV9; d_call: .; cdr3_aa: CASKGEAGELFF; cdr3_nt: TGTGCCAGCAAAGGAGAGGCCGGGGAGCTGTTTTTT
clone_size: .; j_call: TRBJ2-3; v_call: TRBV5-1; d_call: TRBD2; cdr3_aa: CASSARLAGPGTQYF; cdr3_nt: TGCGCCAGCAGCGCGAGACTAGCGGGGCCCGGGACGCAGTATTTT
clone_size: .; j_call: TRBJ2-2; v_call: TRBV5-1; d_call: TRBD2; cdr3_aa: CASSLIAGGTGELFF; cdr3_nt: TGCGCCAGCAGCTTGATAGCGGGAGGGACCGGGGAGCTGTTTTTT
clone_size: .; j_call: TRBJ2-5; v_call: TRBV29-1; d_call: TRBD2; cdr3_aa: CSVDMGQLGGAQYF; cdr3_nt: TGCAGCGTTGATATGGGCCAGCTCGGGGGGGCCCAGTACTTC
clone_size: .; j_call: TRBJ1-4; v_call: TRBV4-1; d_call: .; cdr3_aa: CASSQFSGSNEKLFF; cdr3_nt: TGCGCCAGCAGCCAATTCTCGGGGTCCAATGAAAAACTGTTTTTT
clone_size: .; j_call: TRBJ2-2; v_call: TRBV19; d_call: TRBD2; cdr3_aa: CAWGGGERQPTGELFF; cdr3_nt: TGTGCCTGGGGGGGAGGGGAAAGACAACCCACCGGGGAGCTGTTTTTT
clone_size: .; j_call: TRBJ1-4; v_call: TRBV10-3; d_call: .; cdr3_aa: CAISPGKEKLFF; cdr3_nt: TGTGCCATCAGCCCGGGGAAAGAAAAACTGTTTTTT
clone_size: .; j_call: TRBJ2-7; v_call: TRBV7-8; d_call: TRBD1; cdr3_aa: CASSFTGGYEQYF; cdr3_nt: TGTGCCAGCAGCTTTACAGGGGGCTACGAGCAGTACTTC